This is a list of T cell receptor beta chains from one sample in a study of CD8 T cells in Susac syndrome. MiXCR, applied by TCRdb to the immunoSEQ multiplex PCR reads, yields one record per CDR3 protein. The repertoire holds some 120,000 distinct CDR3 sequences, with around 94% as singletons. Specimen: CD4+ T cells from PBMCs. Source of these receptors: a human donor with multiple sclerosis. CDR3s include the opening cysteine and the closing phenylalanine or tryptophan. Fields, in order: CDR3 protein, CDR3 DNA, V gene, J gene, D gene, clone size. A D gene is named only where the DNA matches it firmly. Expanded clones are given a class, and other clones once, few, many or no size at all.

CASSLKASGGHNEQFF	TGCGCCAGCAGCTTGAAGGCTAGCGGGGGTCACAATGAGCAGTTCTTC	TRBV5-1	TRBJ2-1	TRBD2	-
CASSLRQGGRDYGYTF	TGTGCCAGCAGTTTAAGACAGGGCGGCAGGGACTATGGCTACACCTTC	TRBV27	TRBJ1-2	TRBD1	-
CASSVDRGRLTEAFF	TGTGCCAGCAGCGTGGACAGGGGGCGCCTCACTGAAGCTTTCTTT	TRBV9	TRBJ1-1	TRBD1	-
CSVEDTSSLALHF	TGCAGCGTTGAAGATACTTCTTCTTTGGCCCTCCACTTT	TRBV29-1	TRBJ1-6	-	-
CASSRDSVETQYF	TGTGCCAGCTCACGGGACAGCGTCGAGACCCAGTACTTC	TRBV18	TRBJ2-5	TRBD1	-
CASSYRGQQNTEAFF	TGTGCCAGCAGTTACCGGGGACAGCAGAACACTGAAGCTTTCTTT	TRBV6-2/TRBV6-3	TRBJ1-1	TRBD1	-
CASSFVAASYEQYF	TGTGCCAGCAGTTTCGTTGCGGCCAGCTACGAGCAGTACTTC	TRBV27	TRBJ2-7	-	-
CSALDNRNYGYTF	TGCAGTGCTTTGGACAACCGCAACTATGGCTACACCTTC	TRBV20-1	TRBJ1-2	-	once
CASKEVGQSSYEQYF	TGTGCCAGCAAAGAAGTTGGGCAGAGCTCCTACGAGCAGTACTTC	TRBV7-9	TRBJ2-7	-	-
CASRKLGGYEQYF	TGTGCCAGCAGAAAATTAGGGGGTTACGAGCAGTACTTC	TRBV27	TRBJ2-7	-	-
CASSLDRGGQYF	TGTGCCAGCAGCTTAGACAGGGGTGGGCAGTACTTC	TRBV7-9	TRBJ2-7	TRBD1	-
CASSEGSGGPGNEQFF	TGTGCCAGCAGTGAAGGTTCGGGGGGGCCGGGGAATGAGCAGTTCTTC	TRBV6-1	TRBJ2-1	TRBD2	-
CASSKVVPQETQYF	TGTGCCAGCTCTAAGGTGGTCCCCCAAGAGACCCAGTACTTC	TRBV18	TRBJ2-5	-	-
CASSASERATEAFF	TGTGCCAGCAGTGCTTCCGAGAGGGCCACTGAAGCTTTCTTT	TRBV12-3/TRBV12-4	TRBJ1-1	-	-
CAWSVTTEAFF	TGTGCCTGGAGTGTGACCACTGAAGCTTTCTTT	TRBV30	TRBJ1-1	-	-
CASSWGQDGSGANVLTF	TGCGCCAGCAGCTGGGGACAGGATGGCTCTGGGGCCAACGTCCTGACTTTC	TRBV5-1	TRBJ2-6	TRBD1	-
CASTWGTVAYEQYF	TGTGCCAGCACCTGGGGGACAGTTGCCTACGAGCAGTACTTC	TRBV28	TRBJ2-7	TRBD1	-
CASRRQGIPNTEAFF	TGTGCCAGCAGAAGGCAGGGTATACCGAACACTGAAGCTTTCTTT	TRBV2	TRBJ1-1	-	once
CASRPDRGRNQPQHF	TGTGCCAGCAGGCCCGACAGGGGCCGAAATCAGCCCCAGCATTTT	TRBV6-5	TRBJ1-5	TRBD1	-
CSAGLEAFF	TGCAGTGCGGGCCTTGAAGCTTTCTTT	TRBV20-1	TRBJ1-1	-	-
CASSYGSNTEAFF	TGTGCCAGCAGTTACGGGTCCAACACTGAAGCTTTCTTT	TRBV6-2/TRBV6-3	TRBJ1-1	-	-
CASTLSPGLAGDTQYF	TGTGCCAGCACCCTCTCCCCGGGACTAGCAGGGGATACGCAGTATTTT	TRBV5-8	TRBJ2-3	TRBD2	-
CSVVEGAKNIQYF	TGCAGCGTTGTGGAGGGAGCCAAAAACATTCAGTACTTC	TRBV29-1	TRBJ2-4	-	-
CASSVSRGSVDEQYF	TGTGCCAGCAGTGTATCCCGCGGGAGCGTCGACGAGCAGTACTTC	TRBV6-1	TRBJ2-7	TRBD2	-
CATSGYGGQYF	TGTGCCACCAGTGGATACGGGGGGCAGTACTTC	TRBV24-1	TRBJ2-7	-	-
CATSDDKGAGETQYF	TGTGCCACCAGTGATGATAAGGGGGCCGGGGAGACCCAGTACTTC	TRBV24-1	TRBJ2-5	TRBD1	-
CASSRPALSYEQYF	TGTGCCAGCAGCAGACCGGCCCTCTCCTACGAGCAGTACTTC	TRBV12-3/TRBV12-4	TRBJ2-7	-	-
CATSSEGQGTNEKLFF	TGTGCCACCAGCTCGGAGGGACAGGGAACTAATGAAAAACTGTTTTTT	TRBV15	TRBJ1-4	TRBD1	-
CASRRRRFIGELFF	TGTGCCAGTAGACGGCGGCGGTTTATCGGGGAGCTGTTTTTT	TRBV19	TRBJ2-2	-	-
CAWIGTDKSDTQYF	TGTGCCTGGATTGGGACAGATAAGTCAGATACGCAGTATTTT	TRBV30	TRBJ2-3	TRBD1	-
CASSVRDRLHSTQYF	TGTGCCAGCAGCGTCCGGGACAGGCTTCATTCGACCCAGTACTTC	TRBV5-4	TRBJ2-5	TRBD1	-
CASRGLATDTQYF	TGTGCCAGCAGGGGACTAGCGACCGATACGCAGTATTTT	TRBV6-2/TRBV6-3	TRBJ2-3	TRBD2	once
CASGLKSYSGNTIYF	TGTGCTAGTGGTTTGAAGTCCTACTCTGGAAACACCATATATTTT	TRBV12-5	TRBJ1-3	-	-
CASSSDRAVEQYF	TGTGCCAGCAGCTCGGACAGGGCGGTCGAGCAGTACTTC	TRBV7-2	TRBJ2-7	TRBD1	-
CASGTDPTEAFF	TGTGCCAGCGGCACAGATCCCACTGAAGCTTTCTTT	TRBV6-5	TRBJ1-1	-	-
CASSHPGSVRLNYGYTF	TGCGCCAGCAGCCATCCGGGAAGCGTTAGGCTTAACTATGGCTACACCTTC	TRBV4-1	TRBJ1-2	-	-
CSVILGDRDDKQYF	TGCAGCGTTATCCTTGGGGACAGGGACGACAAGCAGTACTTC	TRBV29-1	TRBJ2-7	TRBD1	once
CSVPGPTSYEQYF	TGCAGCGTCCCGGGACCCACCTCCTACGAGCAGTACTTC	TRBV29-1	TRBJ2-7	-	-
CASSSALSTDTQYF	TGTGCCAGCAGCTCCGCCCTTTCCACAGATACGCAGTATTTT	TRBV7-9	TRBJ2-3	-	-
CASSLNILANTGELFF	TGTGCCAGCAGCTTAAATATACTAGCTAACACCGGGGAGCTGTTTTTT	TRBV7-2	TRBJ2-2	-	-
CAWRSGGGPAQYF	TGTGCCTGGAGGTCAGGGGGTGGCCCGGCCCAGTACTTC	TRBV30	TRBJ2-5	TRBD1	-
CAISTLAGSGNEQFF	TGTGCCATCAGTACACTAGCGGGTTCGGGAAATGAGCAGTTCTTC	TRBV10-3	TRBJ2-1	TRBD2	-
CSVPQGPYSNQPQHF	TGCAGCGTTCCTCAGGGGCCTTATAGCAATCAGCCCCAGCATTTT	TRBV29-1	TRBJ1-5	-	-
CASRDRGGQPQHF	TGTGCCAGCCGGGACAGGGGGGGTCAGCCCCAGCATTTT	TRBV2	TRBJ1-5	TRBD1	-
CSARRDLNTEAFF	TGCAGTGCTAGGAGGGACCTGAACACTGAAGCTTTCTTT	TRBV20-1	TRBJ1-1	-	once
CATQGTSYTGELFF	TGTGCCACGCAAGGGACTAGCTACACCGGGGAGCTGTTTTTT	TRBV19	TRBJ2-2	TRBD2	once
CASSFRQWRYNEQFF	TGCGCCAGCAGCTTCCGTCAATGGCGCTACAATGAGCAGTTCTTC	TRBV5-1	TRBJ2-1	-	-
CASSPLTPGQLNYGYTF	TGTGCCAGCTCACCACTAACTCCGGGACAGCTTAACTATGGCTACACCTTC	TRBV18	TRBJ1-2	TRBD1	-